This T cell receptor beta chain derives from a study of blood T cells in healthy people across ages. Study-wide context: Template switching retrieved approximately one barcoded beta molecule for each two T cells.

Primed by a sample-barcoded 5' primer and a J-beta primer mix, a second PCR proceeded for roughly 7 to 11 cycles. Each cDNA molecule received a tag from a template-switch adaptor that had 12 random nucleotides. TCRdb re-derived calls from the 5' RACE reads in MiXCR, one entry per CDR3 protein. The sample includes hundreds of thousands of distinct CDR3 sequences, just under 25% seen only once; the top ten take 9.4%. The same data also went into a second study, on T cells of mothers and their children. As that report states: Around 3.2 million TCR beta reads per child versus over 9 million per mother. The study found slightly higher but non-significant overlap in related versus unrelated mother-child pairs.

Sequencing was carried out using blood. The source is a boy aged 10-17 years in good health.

The CDR3 loop reads CASSLSRLVDEQYF. CDR3 DNA: TGTGCCAGCAGTTTATCGCGCCTAGTTGACGAGCAGTACTTC. The genes are TRBV27 and TRBJ2-7, with D unresolved. The CDR3 runs to 14 residues. The germline gives CDR1 MNHEY, CDR2 SMNVEV (reference sequence). Deletions cut 0 bases from V and 5 bases from J, with 11 bases between.